This T cell receptor beta chain was captured in a study of PD-1 blockade in classical Hodgkin lymphoma. On the study more broadly: Intravenous nivolumab at 3 mg/kg was given to patients every 2 weeks. Broader study findings: Repertoire difference causes, possibly disease activity or prior therapy, remain undefined. CD4+ TCR diversity, unlike CD8+, rose significantly by C4D1.

Comment on this clone: The antigen remains unidentified.

The time point here: cycle 4 day 1 (C4D1), after more than 5 weeks of nivolumab. Each patient relapsed following autologous stem cell transplantation, and prior brentuximab vedotin exposure differed. TCRdb's copy holds only in-frame clones and misses some; the assay was immunoSEQ multiplex PCR. In the table there are a few thousand clones, approximately 70% of which are singletons. The TCR was taken from a human donor with classical Hodgkin lymphoma. Sequenced here: peripheral blood mononuclear cells (PBMCs), sampled before the fourth cycle of nivolumab.

The CDR3 sequence is CASSLGLAGNYEQYF. The CDR3 DNA follows: TGTGCCAGTAGTCTGGGACTAGCGGGAAACTACGAGCAGTACTTC. V gene TRBV19 combines with J gene TRBJ2-7, with 13 bases lining up with TRBD2. The CDR3 is made up of 15 amino acids. J was trimmed by 3 bases and V by 5 bases; bases with no gene match: 4. Germline lookup yields CDR1 LNHDA and CDR2 SQIVND (reference sequence).